This TCR beta chain was documented in a study of cytomegalovirus exposure and HLA in healthy donors. V lost 3 bases, J lost 4 bases, and 15 bases lay in between. The CDR3 has 15 amino acids. Germline values: CDR1 LNHNV, CDR2 YYDKDF (reference sequence). This PCR relied on a set of 60 Vbeta primers and 13 Jbeta primers. The table came from immunoSEQ multiplex PCR; TCRdb's copy has only in-frame clones and leaves some out. The sample has 250,000 to 350,000 clones; around 86% are singletons. The rearrangement joins TRBV15 to TRBJ1-2; weak D call: TRBD1 (5 bases). What was sequenced was PBMCs. This TCR derives from a man aged 40-49 years in good health and CMV-seropositive. The CDR3: CATSSRDSPPYGYTF. For the CDR3, the DNA is TGTGCCACCAGCAGTCGAGACAGCCCTCCCTATGGCTACACCTTC.